Sequencing of this TCR beta chain was carried out in a study of blood T cell repertoires in COVID-19 (TCRdb year 2020). Study-wide context: Samples from collaborators originated in the United States, Italy and Spain and spanned both the acute and convalescent phases of COVID-19. The prospective study material was composed of cDNA or gDNA derived from T cells, B-cell-depleted T cells, or PBMCs. The dataset comprised deeply sampled blood TCRbeta repertoires from subjects exposed to, actively infected with, or recovered from COVID-19. The repertoires were made available in a free public database intended to serve as a resource for research on the immune response to SARS-CoV-2. The samples were drawn from two sources: the first 160 participants of the ongoing ImmuneRACE study, and 1,254 subjects contributed by 6 global collaborators. A de-identified subject ID, COVID-19 status, age in years and sex were almost always included in the sample metadata. Where available, HLA class I and class II types were taken from metadata supplied by the sample provider and were not determined by assay-based typing. Overall study outcomes, separate from this receptor: Clinical and demographic metadata were provided uncurated, with the amount varying by source and participant.

Each collaborating institution followed its own protocols to collect whole blood in K2EDTA tubes. For TCRbeta analysis, collaborators shipped samples as frozen whole blood, isolated PBMCs, or DNA extracted from either of those sample types. TCRbeta CDR3 regions were amplified from genomic DNA by means of the immunoSEQ Assay, a bias-controlled multiplex PCR. The authors' pipeline ran thus. The number of nucleated cells in each sample was estimated from the amplification of reference gene primers within the assay. Sequence reads were collapsed and filtered to measure the absolute abundance of every unique TCRbeta CDR3 rearrangement. For each sample, productive Simpson clonality was calculated as the square root of Simpson's diversity index across productive rearrangements. TCRdb provides this immuneACCESS table in a form limited to in-frame rearrangements. Some clones are lacking; in checked studies, under half of them reflect an unresolved V gene, and why the rest are absent is not known. V, J and clone size reflect that table, while D and trimming were determined from the DNA. This sample is represented by 150,000 to 200,000 clones; approximately 86% of them were singletons. Clones ranked in the top ten supply 3% to 4% of the sample.

The germline V gene encodes CDR1 MDHEN and CDR2 SYDVKM. V is reduced by 4 bases and J by 8 bases, leaving a spacing of 11 bases between them. The CDR3 runs 13 residues from the cysteine to the phenylalanine. The kept DNA is CDR3 alone, 39 bases in frame from the first base. In its sample, this clone was seen many times. Its binding antigen is unknown. Base-call qualities are not available, and no considerably larger clone is one nucleotide away. The origin of this receptor is a man in his 70s with acute or convalescent COVID-19. The chain is made from TRBV28 and TRBJ1-4; the D gene identity is not certain. Sequencing was done on a sample of peripheral blood. In nucleotides, the sequence is TGTGCCAGCAGTTCCTTCGTCCGGGAAAAACTGTTTTTT. Its protein product is CASSSFVREKLFF.